This passage covers 30 T cell receptor beta chains from one sample sequenced in a study of cytomegalovirus exposure and HLA in healthy donors (dated by TCRdb to the late 2010s). Receptor libraries were prepared by the immunoSEQ multiplex PCR assay. A mixture of 60 forward primers for TCR Vbeta segments and 13 reverse primers for TCR Jbeta segments was used in the multiplex PCR. TCRdb mirrors the immuneACCESS table, restricted to in-frame sequences. Some clones are absent from its copies; in checked studies, under half trace to an unresolved V gene, and the reason for the others is unknown. The table for this sample lists under 300,000 clones; about 90% of them were counted only once. Jointly, the top ten make up about 1.7% of the sample. Specimen: PBMCs. Source of these receptors: a girl aged 2-10 years in good health and CMV-seronegative.

The chain carries TRBV27 and TRBJ1-6; 8 bases are shared with TRBD1. V was clipped by 5 bases and J by 6 bases; unmatched bases: 6. This CDR3 comprises 15 residues. Germline V lookup: CDR1 MNHEY, CDR2 SMNVEV (reference sequence). This CDR3 is CASSVGQGGNSPLHF. The CDR3 DNA reads as TGTGCCAGCAGTGTCGGACAGGGTGGTAATTCACCCCTCCACTTT.

This chain joins TRBV10-3 and TRBJ1-1; TRBD1 might be the D (5 bases). Trimming stripped 5 bases from V and 4 bases from J, with 8 bases between. The CDR3 length is 12 residues. In germline, CDR1 is ENHRY, CDR2 SYGVKD. The CDR3 DNA reads as TGTGCCATCAGTCTAGGGGCCACTGAAGCTTTCTTT. It codes for CAISLGATEAFF.

This chain connects TRBV10-1 to TRBJ2-7; the D gene is possibly TRBD2 (5 bases). Germline V gene sequence: CDR1 WNHNN, CDR2 SYGVQD (reference sequence). Trimming left V 9 bases short and J 1 base short, with 19 bases between. This CDR3 is built from 15 residues. As DNA, the CDR3 is TGCGCCAGGGGGTTAATGGCGGGTCATTCCTACGAGCAGTACTTC. Residues: CARGLMAGHSYEQYF.

The V gene is TRBV7-2, the J gene TRBJ2-7; the D gene is possibly TRBD2 (5 bases). V was clipped by 8 bases and J by 1 base, with 12 bases between them. The germline V gene encodes CDR1 SGHTA and CDR2 FQGNSA. This CDR3 has 13 amino acids. CDR3 sequence (DNA): TGTGCCAGCTCATTACTAGTTTCCTACGAGCAGTACTTC. This gives the protein CASSLLVSYEQYF. The entire variable domain, with the rest obtained from reference TRBV7-2 and TRBJ2-7, is as follows: GAGVSQSPSNKVTEKGKDVELRCDPISGHTALYWYRQSLGQGLEFLIYFQGNSAPDKSGLPSDRFSAERTGGSVSTLTIQRTQQEDSAVYLCASSLLVSYEQYFGPGTRLTVT.

This clone appeared once. The chain combines TRBV5-1 with TRBJ2-3; 10 bases are a match to TRBD2. The CDR3 extends over 17 amino acids. After removal of 1 base from V and 3 bases from J, the junction contained 8 bases not matched to a gene. Germline CDR1 SGHRS, CDR2 YFSETQ. CDR3 amino acids: CASSLLGTSALTDTQYF. CDR3 sequence (DNA): TGCGCCAGCAGCTTGTTGGGGACTAGCGCTTTGACAGATACGCAGTATTTT.

This sequence joins TRBV6-5 and TRBJ2-7; 9 positions agree with TRBD2. CDR3 size: 14 residues. V lost 7 bases and J lost 4; bases outside the gene matches: 8. Per the germline V gene, CDR1 is MNHEY and CDR2 is SVGAGI. The CDR3 region has the DNA TGTGCCAGCACCAAACTAGCGGGCAAATACGAGCAGTACTTC. Protein product: CASTKLAGKYEQYF.

The chain couples TRBV19 to TRBJ2-7; TRBD1 agrees at 7 bases. The CDR3 length is 17 residues. V gave up 5 bases and J gave up 3 bases; unmatched junction bases: 16. Germline-derived CDR1 and CDR2 are LNHDA and SQIVND (reference sequence). CDR3 region: CASSSSSLGQWDYEQYF. Here the CDR3 DNA reads TGTGCCAGTAGTTCCTCGTCTCTGGGACAGTGGGACTACGAGCAGTACTTC.

V usage is TRBV10-1 and J usage is TRBJ1-1; D is uncertain. The V gene's germline CDR1 is WNHNN and CDR2 SYGVQD (reference sequence). The CDR3 consists of 15 residues. V lost 4 bases and J lost 0, with 12 bases in between. CDR3 nucleotide sequence: TGCGCCAGCAGTGCGGGGAGGTCCATGAACACTGAAGCTTTCTTT. It translates to CASSAGRSMNTEAFF.

This chain links TRBV28 with TRBJ1-3, with 7 bases that match TRBD1. The CDR3 spans 16 residues. Looked up from germline, CDR1 is MDHEN and CDR2 is SYDVKM. V was clipped by 3 bases and J by 4 bases; unmatched bases: 9. The CDR3 spells CASSLPGQGEGNTIYF. CDR3 coding DNA: TGTGCCAGCAGTTTGCCGGGGCAGGGGGAAGGAAACACCATATATTTT.

The chain combines TRBV7-6 with TRBJ2-7, with D possibly matching TRBD1 (6 bases). This CDR3 spans 14 amino acids. V lost 5 bases and J 7 bases, leaving 18 bases between the germline ends. Germline V gene lookup returns CDR1 SGHVS and CDR2 FNYEAQ. CDR3 amino acids: CASSPTLTGTEQYF. The CDR3 DNA follows: TGTGCCAGCAGCCCCACCCTAACCGGGACAGAGCAGTACTTC.

The chain employs TRBV5-1 and TRBJ1-4, with 9 bases that match TRBD1. Germline CDR1 is SGHRS and CDR2 is YFSETQ. The CDR3 is 19 amino acids. J gave up 8 bases and V 3 bases, and 20 bases lay outside the gene matches. The CDR3 DNA reads TGCGCCAGCAGCTACACTTCGGGACAGGGTGGGCCCACAAACGAAAAACTGTTTTTT. Its protein is CASSYTSGQGGPTNEKLFF.

The DNA for the CDR3 is TGTGCCAGCAGTTTATACGGGGAGGTAAACACTGAAGCTTTCTTT. It translates to CASSLYGEVNTEAFF. The chain employs TRBV28 and TRBJ1-1; D unclear. The CDR3 is 15 amino acids. Germline CDR1 and CDR2: MDHEN and SYDVKM. V was cut by 1 base and J by 2 bases, with 11 bases left in between. Full variable domain (remainder filled in from reference TRBV28 and TRBJ1-1): DVKVTQSSRYLVKRTGEKVFLECVQDMDHENMFWYRQDPGLGLRLIYFSYDVKMKEKGDIPEGYSVSREKKERFSLILESASTNQTSMYLCASSLYGEVNTEAFFGQGTRLTVV.

The chain employs TRBV27 and TRBJ1-2, with 8 nucleotides matching TRBD1. The germline V gene encodes CDR1 MNHEY and CDR2 SMNVEV (reference sequence). CDR3 length: 15 amino acids. J lost 5 bases, V lost 5 bases, and 10 bases had no gene match. In DNA form, the CDR3 reads TGTGCCAGCAGTCCAAGGGTGGACAGGGATTATGGCTACACCTTC. It specifies CASSPRVDRDYGYTF.

The rearrangement links TRBV21-1 to TRBJ2-5; the table's D call of TRBD1 was not tested on the DNA. The DNA end is more similar to TRBJ2-7, so the J call may be wrong. TRBV21-1 is a pseudogene. The CDR3 length is 15 residues. In DNA, the CDR3 is TGTGCCAGCAGCAAAAATCAGGGGTGGACCTACGAGCAGTACTTC. It translates to CASSKNQGWTYEQYF.

The chain carries TRBV6-5 and TRBJ1-2; D gene uncertain. V was trimmed by 5 bases and J by 8 bases, leaving 9 bases between them. Germline V CDR1 and CDR2: MNHEY, SVGAGI. The CDR3 spans 11 residues. As DNA, the CDR3 is TGTGCCAGCAGTGAAACACACGGCTACACCTTC. This translates into CASSETHGYTF.

This clone occurred once. This chain links TRBV7-9 with TRBJ1-4; TRBD1 might be the D (6 bases). The CDR3 runs 12 residues. Deletions cut 2 bases from V and 8 bases from J, with 6 bases between. Germline V gene data show CDR1 as SEHNR and CDR2 as FQNEAQ (reference sequence). The CDR3: CASSLQGEKLFF. CDR3 in DNA: TGTGCCAGCAGCTTACAGGGGGAAAAACTGTTTTTT.

In its sample, this clone was seen once. This chain connects TRBV6-6 to TRBJ1-2; D is unclear. V was pared by 2 bases and J by 8 bases, with 3 bases between. The CDR3 length is 10 residues. CDR1 and CDR2 (germline): MNHNY, SVGAGI (reference sequence). CDR3 coding DNA: TGTGCCAGCAGTTACCGGGGCTACACCTTC. It specifies CASSYRGYTF.

This chain uses TRBV27 with TRBJ2-5, with D maybe TRBD1 (7 bases). V was shortened by 3 bases and J by 7 bases, with 21 bases between the two germline ends. The CDR3 has 16 residues. Germline lookup yields CDR1 MNHEY and CDR2 SMNVEV (reference sequence). Here the CDR3 reads CASSFAPGQRRATQYF. Here the CDR3 DNA reads TGTGCCAGCAGTTTCGCCCCGGGACAGAGGAGGGCGACCCAGTACTTC.

The V gene is TRBV6-1, the J gene TRBJ2-1; 9 nucleotides align to TRBD1. V trimming: 3 bases; J trimming: 5 bases; junction bases outside the gene matches: 8. The CDR3 runs to 16 residues. CDR1 is MNHNS and CDR2 is SASEGT in the germline V gene. In DNA form, the CDR3 reads TGTGCCAGCAGTGAGGTCATGGGACAGGGCCACAATGAGCAGTTCTTC. Translated: CASSEVMGQGHNEQFF.

V and J are TRBV5-4 and TRBJ2-7; 7 nucleotides align to TRBD1. CDR1 is SGHNT and CDR2 is YYREEE in the germline V gene (reference sequence). This CDR3 has 14 amino acids. Trimming removed 5 bases from V and 1 base from J; junction bases left unmatched: 6. For the CDR3, the DNA is TGTGCCAGCAGTTCCGGGACAGCTTCCTACGAGCAGTACTTC. Protein product: CASSSGTASYEQYF.

The chain uses TRBV7-2 and TRBJ1-2; a weak D match, TRBD1 (6 bases). The length of the CDR3 is 15 residues. CDR1 SGHTA and CDR2 FQGNSA come from the germline V gene. With 1 base removed from V and 4 bases from J, the gap between germline ends came to 13 bases. The CDR3 DNA is TGTGCCAGCAGCTTAGACCGGGGGGCCAGCTATGGCTACACCTTC. This gives the protein CASSLDRGASYGYTF.

This rearrangement joins TRBV6-6 to TRBJ2-7; TRBD2 matches at 7 bases. The V gene end was trimmed by 6 bases and the J gene end by 0 bases; junction bases not matched to a gene: 5. This CDR3 spans 14 amino acids. In germline, CDR1 is MNHNY, CDR2 SVGAGI (reference sequence). CDR3 nucleotide sequence: TGTGCCAGCAGGGCCGGGACTACCTCCTACGAGCAGTACTTC. It specifies CASRAGTTSYEQYF.

V usage is TRBV6-1 and J usage is TRBJ2-7; the match to TRBD1 covers 9 bases. After removal of 4 bases from V and 2 bases from J, the junction contained 6 bases not matched to a gene. This CDR3 region has 15 residues. Germline V gene lookup returns CDR1 MNHNS and CDR2 SASEGT. CDR3 DNA sequence: TGTGCCAGCAGTGGCGGGACAGGGTACCCCTACGAGCAGTACTTC. It encodes CASSGGTGYPYEQYF.

The chain has TRBV14 and TRBJ2-5; 9 bases agree with TRBD1. Trimming took 4 bases from V and 1 from J; bases not matched to a gene: 7. From germline, CDR1 is SGHDN and CDR2 FVKESK. The CDR3 is 16 amino acids. CDR3 coding DNA: TGTGCCAGCAGCCGAGGGACAGGGTGGGCCCAAGAGACCCAGTACTTC. Its protein product is CASSRGTGWAQETQYF.

This clone appeared once. This chain joins TRBV28 and TRBJ1-5, with 8 bases lining up with TRBD1. Germline V gives CDR1 MDHEN, CDR2 SYDVKM. The CDR3 is 19 residues long. The V gene end was trimmed by 2 bases and the J gene end by 0 bases; junction bases not matched to a gene: 12. CDR3 in DNA: TGTGCCAGCAGTTTAGGTTGGGTGTACAGGGGGGATAGCAATCAGCCCCAGCATTTT. It encodes CASSLGWVYRGDSNQPQHF.

V usage is TRBV9 and J usage is TRBJ1-6, with 10 bases that match TRBD1. V dropped 3 bases and J dropped 7; count of bases not matched to a gene: 4. The CDR3 has 15 amino acids. Germline V CDR1 and CDR2: SGDLS, YYNGEE. The CDR3 region is CASSAGDRGNSPLHF. CDR3 nucleotides: TGTGCCAGCAGCGCTGGGGACAGGGGAAATTCACCCCTCCACTTT.

The gene calls are TRBV21-1 and TRBJ1-4; the table's D gene call, TRBD1, was not cross checked with the DNA. TRBV21-1 is a listed pseudogene. There are 14 residues in the CDR3. CDR3 sequence: CATPPRADNEKLFF. In DNA form, the CDR3 reads TGTGCCACCCCCCCCAGGGCGGATAATGAAAAACTGTTTTTT.

The chain employs TRBV28 and TRBJ2-7; weak D call: TRBD2 (6 bases). V lost 9 bases and J lost 4, with 22 bases in between. CDR3 length: 15 amino acids. The germline CDR1 and CDR2 sequences are MDHEN and SYDVKM. The CDR3 spells CASTGVTLGIYEQYF. The CDR3 nucleotides read TGTGCCAGTACGGGAGTTACCCTGGGAATTTACGAGCAGTACTTC.

This rearrangement joins TRBV6-5 to TRBJ2-2; TRBD2 might be the D (6 bases). V lost 4 bases, J lost 1 base, and 10 bases lay in between. Germline lookup yields CDR1 MNHEY and CDR2 SVGAGI. This CDR3 spans 15 amino acids. The CDR3 reads CASSLGLLNTGELFF. The CDR3, as DNA: TGTGCCAGCAGTTTGGGACTTCTGAACACCGGGGAGCTGTTTTTT.

The chain joins TRBV6-4 to TRBJ1-1; D is undetermined. This CDR3 is 14 amino acids long. Trimming cost V 0 bases and J 2 bases, with 7 bases left between them. Germline V gives CDR1 MRHNA, CDR2 SNTAGT. CDR3 sequence reads: CASSDSLQNTEAFF. CDR3 coding DNA: TGTGCCAGCAGTGACTCATTACAAAACACTGAAGCTTTCTTT.